A selection of T cell receptor beta chains follows, all from one sample in a study of monozygotic twins with inflammatory bowel disease. TCRdb processed the 5' RACE reads again and assigns one entry to each CDR3 protein, with no DNA. The sample shows roughly 330,000 distinct CDR3 sequences, and 2% sits with its ten largest clones. Input material: blood. The receptors here all came from a human donor with ulcerative colitis or Crohn's disease, or a healthy co-twin of an affected twin (not recorded which). The CDR3 runs from the conserved cysteine through the conserved F or W.

j_call v_call cdr3_length cdr3_aa
TRBJ2-1 TRBV2 15 CASSVTSGGDNEQFF
TRBJ2-4 TRBV13 13 CASSLGDRNIQYF
TRBJ2-7 TRBV12-3/TRBV12-4 15 CASSPGLAEGYEQYF
TRBJ1-1 TRBV20-1 15 CSAREARGGDTEAFF
TRBJ1-3 TRBV25-1 14 CASGQGAPGNTIYF
TRBJ1-1 TRBV29-1 13 CSARDRGGTEAFF
TRBJ2-1 TRBV4-3 19 CASSQVKGAGVSSYNEQFF
TRBJ1-1 TRBV6-1 14 CATKPTGGKTEAFF
TRBJ2-2 TRBV5-1 14 CASSPGQDTGELFF
TRBJ2-1 TRBV5-1 14 CASSPGTSGGEQFF
TRBJ1-2 TRBV4-1 14 CASSQARNYYGYTF
TRBJ2-1 TRBV5-1 15 CASSLDGSSYNEQFF
TRBJ2-2 TRBV7-9 14 CASTKGGVAGELFF
TRBJ2-1 TRBV27 13 CATSRPGYNEQFF
TRBJ1-2 TRBV10-3 16 CAISVTGTGREGGYTF
TRBJ2-3 TRBV12-3/TRBV12-4 15 CASSLRYQAVDTQYF
TRBJ1-2 TRBV12-3/TRBV12-4 15 CASSLVGGLRYGYTF
TRBJ2-1 TRBV20-1 12 CSASDSLNEQFF
TRBJ1-1 TRBV19 14 CASSPSGGYTEAFF
TRBJ2-3 TRBV6-5 18 CASSYSIGRGGGTDTQYF